Below, 21 T cell receptor beta chains from the same sample are listed, as sequenced in a study of T cells in Graves' hyperthyroidism and ophthalmopathy. TCR beta CDR3 sequences were amplified from RNA transcripts. A first-round RT-PCR of the TCR CDR3 used the HTBI primer set. TCRdb used MiXCR to reprocess the multiplex PCR reads, holding one entry per CDR3 protein. The sample consists of approximately 610,000 distinct CDR3 sequences, roughly 14% of them appearing once. The sequencing sample was made of blood. The source of these receptors is a woman aged 35 to 49 with Graves' ophthalmopathy.

This clonotype was counted a few times. J is TRBJ2-2 and V is TRBV11-2; 10 bases line up with TRBD2. Per germline, CDR1 SGHAT and CDR2 FQNNGV. V was pared by 1 base and J by 5 bases, with 7 bases of the junction left unmatched. This CDR3 is 17 amino acids long. In DNA form, the CDR3 reads TGTGCCAGCAGCTTAGTAGCGGGAGGCTTTTGGACCGGGGAGCTGTTTTTT. Residues: CASSLVAGGFWTGELFF.

This clonotype was recorded many times. The CDR3 is CASSEEVNTEAFF. CDR3 coding DNA: TGTGCCAGCAGTGAGGAGGTTAACACTGAAGCTTTCTTT. The chain employs TRBV2 and TRBJ1-1, with no clear D. Germline V gene lookup returns CDR1 SNHLY and CDR2 FYNNEI. The germline V and J ends were trimmed by 3 bases and 2 bases, with 7 bases remaining between them. The CDR3 covers 13 residues.

This clonotype came up a few times. V is TRBV9 and J is TRBJ2-7; tentative D call: TRBD2 (5 bases). V dropped 2 bases and J dropped 2 bases, with 8 bases sitting between them. CDR1 is SGDLS, CDR2 YYNGEE, per germline. The CDR3 covers 13 residues. CDR3 sequence: CASSVGETYEQYF. The CDR3 DNA is TGTGCCAGCAGCGTCGGGGAGACCTACGAGCAGTACTTC.

This clonotype came up many times. This rearrangement joins TRBV15 to TRBJ1-1; D gene uncertain. CDR1 and CDR2 (germline): LNHNV, YYDKDF (reference sequence). The CDR3 length is 13 residues. The germline V and J ends were trimmed by 3 bases and 4 bases, with 9 bases remaining between them. CDR3 bases: TGTGCCACCAGCAGGGGTTCCAGCACTGAAGCTTTCTTT. The encoded protein is CATSRGSSTEAFF.

The chain is built from TRBV30 and TRBJ1-1; perhaps TRBD1 as D (6 bases). CDR3 length equals 14 residues. The germline gives CDR1 GTSNPN, CDR2 SVGIG (reference sequence). Between the trimmed V and J ends, which lost 5 bases and 1 base, there was a span of 14 bases. The CDR3 loop is CAWGGLLGNTEAFF. The CDR3 DNA follows: TGTGCCTGGGGGGGGCTACTAGGGAACACTGAAGCTTTCTTT.

Ten or more counts support this clonotype. This sequence joins TRBV20-1 and TRBJ1-5; D remains ambiguous. CDR1 DFQATT and CDR2 SNEGSKA come from the germline V gene (reference sequence). Trimming removed 5 bases from V and 7 bases from J, with 15 bases in between. CDR3 length: 13 residues. The CDR3 DNA reads as TGCAGTGCTGTCCCCGGTATACGACAGCCCCAGCATTTT. Protein sequence: CSAVPGIRQPQHF.

Many counts were recorded for this clonotype. This chain uses TRBV2 with TRBJ2-7; 8 bases align to TRBD1. Trimming cost V 8 bases and J 1 base; bases outside gene matches: 13. The germline gives CDR1 SNHLY, CDR2 FYNNEI. The CDR3 contains 16 residues. CDR3 residues: CASGYRTGTTSYEQYF. The CDR3 DNA follows: TGTGCCAGCGGGTATAGGACAGGGACCACTTCCTACGAGCAGTACTTC.

This clonotype was detected many times. The CDR3: CSARPGASQETQYF. The CDR3 DNA reads as TGCAGTGCCCGCCCTGGGGCTAGCCAAGAGACCCAGTACTTC. This chain uses TRBV20-1 with TRBJ2-5, with D perhaps TRBD1 (5 bases). The CDR3 spans 14 residues. V dropped 6 bases and J dropped 1 base, with 15 bases sitting between them. Germline loops: CDR1 DFQATT, CDR2 SNEGSKA (reference sequence).

This clonotype was detected many times. The rearrangement joins TRBV6-2 or TRBV6-3 to TRBJ1-1; TRBD1 aligns across 8 bases. The CDR3 covers 14 residues. Germline-derived CDR1 and CDR2 are MNHEY and SVGEGT. V lost 5 bases and J lost 9; bases outside the gene matches: 11. CDR3 sequence reads: CASSTDRGGLKAFF. CDR3 sequence (DNA): TGTGCCAGCAGTACTGACAGGGGAGGTTTGAAAGCTTTCTTT.

This chain links TRBV6-1 with TRBJ1-1; 7 bases match TRBD1. Germline trimming cut 4 bases from V and 2 bases from J; bases unmatched to any gene: 13. The CDR3 runs to 17 residues. Looked up from germline, CDR1 is MNHNS and CDR2 is SASEGT. The CDR3 is CASSGPGTVMLNTEAFF. CDR3 in DNA: TGTGCCAGCAGTGGACCCGGGACAGTTATGCTTAACACTGAAGCTTTCTTT.

The chain couples TRBV6-5 to TRBJ1-1; D is unclear. The CDR3 has 14 amino acids. Trimming stripped 0 bases from V and 4 bases from J, with 9 bases between. Germline CDR1 MNHEY, CDR2 SVGAGI. CDR3 sequence (DNA): TGTGCCAGCAGTTACTCGCCAGGACCCACTGAAGCTTTCTTT. It codes for CASSYSPGPTEAFF.

There are many counts of this clonotype. V and J are TRBV28 and TRBJ2-7; TRBD2 is a possible D gene (6 bases). Germline V CDR1 and CDR2: MDHEN, SYDVKM. The CDR3 is 13 amino acids. With 2 bases removed from V and 4 bases from J, the gap between germline ends came to 9 bases. The CDR3 spells CASSLMAGYEQYF. DNA for the CDR3: TGTGCCAGCAGTTTAATGGCGGGGTACGAGCAGTACTTC.

This clonotype was recorded many times. The rearrangement uses TRBV24-1 and TRBJ2-5; a weak D match, TRBD2 (6 bases). The ends were cut back, 4 bases at V and 4 bases at J, with 15 bases in the middle. CDR3 length: 15 residues. Germline-derived CDR1 and CDR2 are KGHDR and SFDVKD. CDR3 in amino acids: CATSDPSGPGETQYF. In DNA, the CDR3 is TGTGCCACCAGTGACCCCAGCGGGCCAGGAGAGACCCAGTACTTC.

A few counts support this clonotype. The V call is TRBV4-1, the J call TRBJ2-1, with TRBD2 matching over 8 bases. Per the germline V gene, CDR1 is MGHRA and CDR2 is YSYEKL. The CDR3 contains 17 residues. With V trimmed by 1 base and J by 0 bases, 5 bases remained unmatched. The CDR3 spells CASSQGLAMNSYNEQFF. In DNA, the CDR3 is TGCGCCAGCAGCCAAGGACTAGCGATGAACTCCTACAATGAGCAGTTCTTC.

The genes are TRBV27 and TRBJ2-7, with no clear D. V was shortened by 0 bases and J by 6 bases, with 12 bases between the two germline ends. The CDR3 spans 14 residues. CDR1 and CDR2 from the germline V gene are MNHEY and SMNVEV (reference sequence). CDR3 sequence reads: CASSLSAGFSEQYF. The CDR3 DNA reads as TGTGCCAGCAGTTTATCGGCCGGGTTCTCCGAGCAGTACTTC.

This clonotype was recorded many times. The chain has TRBV10-1 and TRBJ1-1; D gene unclear. The CDR3 is 12 amino acids. Looked up from germline, CDR1 is WNHNN and CDR2 is SYGVQD (reference sequence). Trimming removed 3 bases from V and 3 bases from J, with 5 bases in between. Written as DNA, the CDR3 is TGCGCCAGCAGTGACCAACACACTGAAGCTTTCTTT. Encoded protein: CASSDQHTEAFF.

This clonotype was counted ten times or more. The chain uses TRBV7-9 and TRBJ2-7, with D tentatively TRBD1 (6 bases). Trimming left V 5 bases short and J 1 base short, with 18 bases between. The CDR3 consists of 16 residues. Germline V lookup: CDR1 SEHNR, CDR2 FQNEAQ (reference sequence). The CDR3 is CASSTLPGTKSYEQYF. The CDR3 bases are TGTGCCAGCAGCACTCTACCCGGGACAAAATCCTACGAGCAGTACTTC.

This clonotype was counted only a few times. This sequence joins TRBV12-3 or TRBV12-4 and TRBJ1-3; D uncertain. The CDR3 covers 14 residues. Trimming removed 6 bases from V and 0 bases from J, with 9 bases in between. The CDR3 DNA reads TGTGCCAGCAGGGCCCTAAGCTCTGGAAACACCATATATTTT. Translated: CASRALSSGNTIYF.

At least ten counts were recorded for this clonotype. This rearrangement joins TRBV12-3 or TRBV12-4 to TRBJ1-2; D is uncertain. The germline V and J ends were trimmed by 1 base and 7 bases, with 13 bases remaining between them. CDR3 length: 14 residues. The CDR3 DNA sequence: TGTGCCAGCAGTTTAGGAGAGGCCATAGGTGGCTACACCTTC. Translation: CASSLGEAIGGYTF.

This clonotype was detected ten times or more. V is TRBV29-1 and J is TRBJ2-5; 13 bases line up with TRBD2. The CDR3 spans 15 residues. Trimming cost V 3 bases and J 5 bases; bases outside gene matches: 6. The germline gives CDR1 SQVTM, CDR2 ANQGSEA. The CDR3 sequence is CSVDLLAGGPETQYF. Written as DNA, the CDR3 is TGCAGCGTTGATCTACTAGCGGGAGGGCCGGAGACCCAGTACTTC.

The rearrangement uses TRBV6-2 or TRBV6-3 and TRBJ2-6; TRBD1 matches at 7 bases. V gave up 6 bases and J gave up 0 bases; unmatched junction bases: 8. The CDR3 covers 17 residues. The germline gives CDR1 MNHEY, CDR2 SVGEGT. Here the CDR3 reads CASRSDRAGSGANVLTF. The DNA for the CDR3 is TGTGCCAGCAGAAGCGACAGGGCCGGCTCTGGGGCCAACGTCCTGACTTTC.